This TCR beta chain was recorded in a study of blood T cell repertoires in COVID-19. About the research overall: The United States, Italy and Spain supplied acute and convalescent COVID-19 samples. PBMCs, B-cell-depleted T cells, or T cells were the source of the cDNA or gDNA that made up the material.

Of note for this clone: At one of its ends the junction is not consistent with the germline gene, which may arise from a read error.

In the study's own analysis: Nucleated cell number was recorded as an estimate derived from reference gene primer amplification. TCRdb keeps only in-frame clones here, not all; method: immunoSEQ multiplex PCR. That table supplies the V and J calls and clone size; D and trimming were determined from the DNA. The data hold about 240,000 clones, with about four fifths observed a single time. Germline lookup yields CDR1 MRHNA and CDR2 SNTAGT. This CDR3 region has 16 residues. The V and J genes are TRBV6-4 and TRBJ2-2, with a tentative D call TRBD1 (5 bases). The TCR was taken from a woman under 30 with acute or convalescent COVID-19. The sequenced sample was peripheral blood. CDR3 in amino acids: CASSPGATEFTGQLFF. CDR3 bases: TGTGCCAGCAGCCCAGGCGCGACAGAGTTCACCGGGCAGCTGTTTTTT.